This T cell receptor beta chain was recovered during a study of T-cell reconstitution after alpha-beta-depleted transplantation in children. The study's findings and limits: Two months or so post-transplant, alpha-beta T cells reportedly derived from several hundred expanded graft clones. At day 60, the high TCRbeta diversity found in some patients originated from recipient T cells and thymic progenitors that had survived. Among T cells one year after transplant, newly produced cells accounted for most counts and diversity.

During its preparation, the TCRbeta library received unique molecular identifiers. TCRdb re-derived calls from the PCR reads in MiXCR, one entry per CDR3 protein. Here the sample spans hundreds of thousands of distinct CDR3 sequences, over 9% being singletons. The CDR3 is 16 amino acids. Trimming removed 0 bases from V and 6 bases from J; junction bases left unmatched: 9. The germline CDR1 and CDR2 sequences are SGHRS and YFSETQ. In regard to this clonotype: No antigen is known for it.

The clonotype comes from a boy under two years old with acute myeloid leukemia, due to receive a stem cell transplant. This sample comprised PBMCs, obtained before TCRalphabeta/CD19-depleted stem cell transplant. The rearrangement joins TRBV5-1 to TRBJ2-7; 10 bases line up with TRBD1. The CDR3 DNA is TGCGCCAGCAGCTTGGCCCGGGACAGGGGAACGAGCGAGCAGTACTTC. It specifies CASSLARDRGTSEQYF.